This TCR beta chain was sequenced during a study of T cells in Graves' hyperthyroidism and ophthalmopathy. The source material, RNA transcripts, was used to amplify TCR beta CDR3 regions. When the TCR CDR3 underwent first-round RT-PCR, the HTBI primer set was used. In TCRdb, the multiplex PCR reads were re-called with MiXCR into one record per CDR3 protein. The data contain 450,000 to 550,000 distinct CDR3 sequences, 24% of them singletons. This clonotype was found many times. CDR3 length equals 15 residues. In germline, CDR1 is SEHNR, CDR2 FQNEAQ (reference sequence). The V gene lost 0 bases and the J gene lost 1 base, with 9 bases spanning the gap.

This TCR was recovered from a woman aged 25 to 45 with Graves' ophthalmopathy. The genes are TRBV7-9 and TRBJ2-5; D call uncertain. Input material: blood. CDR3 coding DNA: TGTGCCAGCAGCTTAGCCCTACACCGCCAAGAGACCCAGTACTTC. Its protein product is CASSLALHRQETQYF.